Shown below are 8 T cell receptor beta chains from a single sample sequenced in a study of T cells in Graves' hyperthyroidism and ophthalmopathy. TCR beta CDR3 sequences were amplified from RNA transcripts. TCR CDR3 underwent first-round RT-PCR with the HTBI primer set. TCRdb itself ran the multiplex PCR reads through MiXCR, one entry per CDR3 protein. The sample has about 500,000 distinct CDR3 sequences, around 14% seen once; the top ten hold around 17%. Material for sequencing was blood. The receptors derive from a young woman with Graves' hyperthyroidism.

This chain joins TRBV5-1 and TRBJ2-3; 8 bases map to TRBD2. The ends lost 6 bases at V and 1 base at J; junction bases unmatched: 22. CDR3 length equals 20 residues. CDR1 and CDR2 from the germline V gene are SGHRS and YFSETQ. Here the CDR3 DNA reads TGCGCCAGCACCCCAGCGCCGGGACTAGTTATTGATACCGGCACAGATACGCAGTATTTT. Translation gives CASTPAPGLVIDTGTDTQYF.

There are many counts of this clonotype. The chain employs TRBV28 and TRBJ2-6; tentative D call: TRBD2 (6 bases). The CDR3 covers 16 residues. Germline CDR1 MDHEN, CDR2 SYDVKM. The V and J ends lost 3 bases and 3 bases respectively, with 12 bases between them. CDR3 residues: CASSLPGVIGANVLTF. The CDR3 coding sequence is TGTGCCAGCAGTTTGCCGGGGGTAATTGGGGCCAACGTCCTGACTTTC.

This clonotype was recorded at least ten times. The chain joins TRBV12-5 to TRBJ2-1; 16 bases fit TRBD2. The CDR3 is 19 residues long. Germline trimming cut 5 bases from V and 2 bases from J; bases unmatched to any gene: 9. CDR1 is LGHNT and CDR2 is FRNRAP in the germline V gene. Written as DNA, the CDR3 is TGTGCTAGTGGTATGGGACTAGCGGGAGGGCCTCGGACCTACAATGAGCAGTTCTTC. Amino acids: CASGMGLAGGPRTYNEQFF. The entire variable domain, with the rest obtained from reference TRBV12-5 and TRBJ2-1, is as follows: DARVTQTPRHKVTEMGQEVTMRCQPILGHNTVFWYRQTMMQGLELLAYFRNRAPLDDSGMPKDRFSAEMPDATLATLKIQPSEPRDSAVYFCASGMGLAGGPRTYNEQFFGPGTRLTVL.

This clonotype was seen repeatedly, ten times or more. This sequence joins TRBV5-8 and TRBJ2-5; 7 nucleotides match TRBD1. Trimming removed 0 bases from V and 5 bases from J; junction bases left unmatched: 10. CDR3 size: 16 residues. Germline V gene data show CDR1 as SGHTS and CDR2 as YDEGEE. The CDR3 sequence is CASSLEFTGAGETQYF. CDR3 DNA: TGTGCCAGCAGCTTGGAGTTCACAGGGGCTGGGGAGACCCAGTACTTC.

In its sample, this clonotype was seen a few times. The chain uses TRBV19 and TRBJ2-1, with 11 bases lining up with TRBD2. This CDR3 comprises 15 residues. Germline V lookup: CDR1 LNHDA, CDR2 SQIVND (reference sequence). The trim removed 7 bases at V and 3 bases at J, leaving 5 bases unmatched. CDR3 in amino acids: CASTTGTSGYNEQFF. CDR3 bases: TGTGCCAGTACCACCGGGACTAGCGGCTACAATGAGCAGTTCTTC.

This clonotype was counted ten times or more. V is TRBV12-3 or TRBV12-4 and J is TRBJ1-2; TRBD1 aligns across 8 bases. This CDR3 contains 15 residues. The junction had 9 bases not matched to a gene; V was cut back by 1 base and J by 8 bases. This CDR3 is CASSLGQGLTGGYTF. The CDR3 DNA reads as TGTGCCAGCAGTTTAGGACAGGGGCTAACGGGGGGCTACACCTTC.

The table lists this clonotype with many counts. V is TRBV11-2 and J is TRBJ2-1; D remains unclear. CDR1 is SGHAT, CDR2 FQNNGV, per germline. V was cut by 0 bases and J by 6 bases, with 9 bases left in between. The CDR3 has 14 residues. CDR3 bases: TGTGCCAGCAGCTTAGATAAACTAATCAATGAGCAGTTCTTC. As protein: CASSLDKLINEQFF.

The chain couples TRBV18 to TRBJ2-7; 7 nucleotides match TRBD2. CDR1 and CDR2 (germline): KGHSH, LQKENI. The CDR3 is 15 amino acids. Trimming took 4 bases from V and 0 from J; bases not matched to a gene: 6. The CDR3 DNA is TGTGCCAGCTCACACCCGGGGAGGGCCTCCTACGAGCAGTACTTC. This gives the protein CASSHPGRASYEQYF.